The clone carrying this T cell receptor beta chain has ten or more counts. Total RNA (roughly 0.45 ug) served as template for TCR beta cDNA synthesis primed by a constant-region primer. Nested multiplex PCR, run for three rounds with slightly modified ARM-PCR, yielded TCR beta libraries. Primers for the first two PCR rounds were TRBV1-TRBV30 forward primers and a C-beta reverse primer (approximately 10 cycles per round). TCRdb recomputed calls from the multiplex PCR reads with MiXCR, one row per CDR3 protein. Among 90,000 to 100,000 distinct CDR3 sequences listed, approximately 68% were seen once. The entry originates in a study of tumor-infiltrating lymphocytes in primary liver carcinoma. For each extraction, RNA and DNA were obtained together from about 19-30 mg of unsorted bulk tissue. The CDR3 covers 20 residues. CDR1 is MGHRA and CDR2 is YSYEKL in the germline V gene. V trimming: 1 base; J trimming: 1 base; junction bases outside the gene matches: 7.

The specimen sequenced was liver tumor tissue from sampling region 5. The sample's subset: tumor region T5, tumor centre. This receptor was identified in a woman aged 60-75 years with primary liver carcinoma and hepatitis B virus infection. This rearrangement joins TRBV4-1 to TRBJ2-4; TRBD2 matches at 16 bases. The CDR3 DNA reads as TGCGCCAGCAGCCAAGGTGGGACTAGCGGGAGGGCCGGGGCCAAAAACATTCAGTACTTC. Translating it yields CASSQGGTSGRAGAKNIQYF.